This T cell receptor (beta chain) was profiled in a study of blood T cell repertoires in COVID-19. Study-wide context: Samples representing acute and convalescent COVID-19 were sourced from the United States, Italy and Spain.

A few counts support this clone. Sequencing used immunoSEQ multiplex PCR; TCRdb keeps in-frame clones, though not all of them. The repertoire holds roughly 190,000 clones, more than 70% seen once, with 8.2% in the top ten. The sequence derives from a woman in her sixties or seventies with acute or convalescent COVID-19. The specimen sequenced was peripheral blood.

The CDR3 coding sequence is TGTGCCAGCAGTTACGACAGCCGGGAGTACGAGCAGTACTTC. Protein sequence: CASSYDSREYEQYF. The gene calls are TRBV6-2 or TRBV6-3 and TRBJ2-7, with a tentative D call TRBD2 (6 bases). CDR1 and CDR2 from the germline V gene are MNHEY and SVGEGT. This CDR3 comprises 14 residues. The ends were cut back, 2 bases at V and 4 bases at J, with 12 bases in the middle.